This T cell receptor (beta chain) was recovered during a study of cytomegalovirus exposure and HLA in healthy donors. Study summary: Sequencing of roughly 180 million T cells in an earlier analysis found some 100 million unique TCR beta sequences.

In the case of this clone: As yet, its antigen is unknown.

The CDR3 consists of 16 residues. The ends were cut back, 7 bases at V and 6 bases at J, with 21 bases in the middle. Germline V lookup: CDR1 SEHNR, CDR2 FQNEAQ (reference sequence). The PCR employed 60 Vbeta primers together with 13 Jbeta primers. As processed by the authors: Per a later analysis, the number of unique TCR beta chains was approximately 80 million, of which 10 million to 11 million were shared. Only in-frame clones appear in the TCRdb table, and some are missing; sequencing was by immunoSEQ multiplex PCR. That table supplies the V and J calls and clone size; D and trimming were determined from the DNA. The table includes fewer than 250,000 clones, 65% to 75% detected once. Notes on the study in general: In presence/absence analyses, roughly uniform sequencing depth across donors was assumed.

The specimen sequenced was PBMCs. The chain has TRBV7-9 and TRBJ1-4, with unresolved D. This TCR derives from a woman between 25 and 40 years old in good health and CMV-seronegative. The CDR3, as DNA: TGTGCCAGCACCCAAGGGTGGGGAGGCCTTGATGAAAAACTGTTTTTT. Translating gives CASTQGWGGLDEKLFF.